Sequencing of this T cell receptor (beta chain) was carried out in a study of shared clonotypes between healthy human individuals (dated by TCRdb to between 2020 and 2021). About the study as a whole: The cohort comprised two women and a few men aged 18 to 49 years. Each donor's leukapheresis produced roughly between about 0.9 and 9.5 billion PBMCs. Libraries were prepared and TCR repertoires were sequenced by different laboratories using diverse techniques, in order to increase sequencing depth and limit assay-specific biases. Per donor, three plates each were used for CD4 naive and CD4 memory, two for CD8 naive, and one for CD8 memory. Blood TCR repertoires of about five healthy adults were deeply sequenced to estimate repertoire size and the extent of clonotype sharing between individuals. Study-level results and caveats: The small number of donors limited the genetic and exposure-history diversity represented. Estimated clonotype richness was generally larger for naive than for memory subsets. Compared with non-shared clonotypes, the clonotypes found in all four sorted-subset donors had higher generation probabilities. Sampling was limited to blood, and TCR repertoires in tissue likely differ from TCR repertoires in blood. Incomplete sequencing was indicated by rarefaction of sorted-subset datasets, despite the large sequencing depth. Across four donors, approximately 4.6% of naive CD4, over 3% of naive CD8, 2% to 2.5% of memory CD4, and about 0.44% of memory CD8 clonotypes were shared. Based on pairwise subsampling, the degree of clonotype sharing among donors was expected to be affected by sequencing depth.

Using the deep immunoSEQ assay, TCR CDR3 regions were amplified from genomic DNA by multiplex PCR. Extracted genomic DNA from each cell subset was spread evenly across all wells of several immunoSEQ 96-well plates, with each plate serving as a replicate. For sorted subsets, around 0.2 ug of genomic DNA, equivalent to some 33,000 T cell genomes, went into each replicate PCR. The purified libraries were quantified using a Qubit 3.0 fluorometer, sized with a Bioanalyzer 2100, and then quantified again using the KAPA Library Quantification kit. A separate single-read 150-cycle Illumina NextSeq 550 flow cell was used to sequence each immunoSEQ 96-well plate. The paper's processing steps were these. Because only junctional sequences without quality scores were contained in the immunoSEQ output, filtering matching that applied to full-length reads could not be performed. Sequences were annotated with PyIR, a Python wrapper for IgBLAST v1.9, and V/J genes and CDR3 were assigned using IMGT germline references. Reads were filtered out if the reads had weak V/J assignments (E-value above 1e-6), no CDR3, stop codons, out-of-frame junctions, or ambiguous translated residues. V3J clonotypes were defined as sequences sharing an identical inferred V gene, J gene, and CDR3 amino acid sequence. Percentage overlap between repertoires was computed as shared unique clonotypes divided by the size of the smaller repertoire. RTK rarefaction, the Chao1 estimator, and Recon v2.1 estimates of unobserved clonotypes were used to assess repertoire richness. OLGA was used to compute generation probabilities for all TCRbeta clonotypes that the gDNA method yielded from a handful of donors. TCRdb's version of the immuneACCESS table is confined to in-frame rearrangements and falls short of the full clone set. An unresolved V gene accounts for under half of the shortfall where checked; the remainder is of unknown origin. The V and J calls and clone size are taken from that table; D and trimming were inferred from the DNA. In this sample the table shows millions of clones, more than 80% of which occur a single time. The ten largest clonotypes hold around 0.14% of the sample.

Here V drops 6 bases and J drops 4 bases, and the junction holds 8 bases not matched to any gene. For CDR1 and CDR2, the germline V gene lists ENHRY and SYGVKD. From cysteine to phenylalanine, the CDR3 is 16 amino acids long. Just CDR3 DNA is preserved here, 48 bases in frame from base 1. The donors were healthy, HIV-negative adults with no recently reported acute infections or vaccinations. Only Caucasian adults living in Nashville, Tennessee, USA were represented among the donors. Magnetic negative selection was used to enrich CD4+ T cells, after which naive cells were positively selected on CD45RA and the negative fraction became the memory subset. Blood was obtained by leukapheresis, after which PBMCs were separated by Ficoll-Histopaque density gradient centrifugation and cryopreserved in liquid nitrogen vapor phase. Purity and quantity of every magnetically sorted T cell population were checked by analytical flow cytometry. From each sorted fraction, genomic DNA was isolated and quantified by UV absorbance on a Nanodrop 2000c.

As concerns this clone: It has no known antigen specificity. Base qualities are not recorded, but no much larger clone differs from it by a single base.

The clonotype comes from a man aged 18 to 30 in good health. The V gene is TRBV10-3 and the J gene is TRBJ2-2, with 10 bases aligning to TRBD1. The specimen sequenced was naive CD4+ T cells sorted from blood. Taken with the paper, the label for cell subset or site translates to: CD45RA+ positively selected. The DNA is TGTGCCATCAGCCCGACAGGGGGCGATGGCACCGGGGAGCTGTTTTTT. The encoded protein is CAISPTGGDGTGELFF.